The 31 T cell receptor beta chains listed next were all sequenced from one sample in a study of OX40 agonist ivuxolimab in advanced cancers. The library was prepared using the immunoSEQ multiplex PCR assay. In its TCRdb copy, this immuneACCESS table keeps in-frame sequences only and misses some clones. Where compared with another copy, unresolved V genes explain less than half of these, and the others have no known cause. The table for this sample lists approximately 70,000 clones; approximately 90% of them were counted only once. The ten top clones hold around 8.3% of the sample. Sample: CD4+ or CD8+ T cells sorted from blood, taken in a trial of the OX40 agonist ivuxolimab. The receptors derive from an adult with an advanced solid tumor such as melanoma, head and neck, liver or kidney cancer.

The J gene is TRBJ2-5, the V gene TRBV9, with D possibly matching TRBD2 (6 bases). Germline CDR1 SGDLS, CDR2 YYNGEE. There are 17 residues in the CDR3. With 6 bases removed from V and 0 bases from J, the gap between germline ends came to 21 bases. CDR3 DNA sequence: TGTGCCAGCACCCGTAGTGGGGTGGGGAGGTACCAAGAGACCCAGTACTTC. This translates into CASTRSGVGRYQETQYF.

The chain uses TRBV11-3 and TRBJ1-6, with D possibly matching TRBD1 (5 bases). The CDR3 has 13 amino acids. V lost 3 bases to trimming and J lost 9 bases, with 9 bases between them. Looked up from germline, CDR1 is SGHNT and CDR2 is YENEEA. The CDR3 here is CASSFPGSSPLHF. Here the CDR3 DNA reads TGTGCCAGCAGCTTCCCAGGGAGTTCACCCCTCCACTTT. Together with reference TRBV11-3 and TRBJ1-6, the CDR3 gives the full variable domain: EAGVVQSPRYKIIEKKQPVAFWCNPISGHNTLYWYLQNLGQGPELLIRYENEEAVDDSQLPKDRFSAERLKGVDSTLKIQPAELGDSAVYLCASSFPGSSPLHFGNGTRLTVT.

CDR3 sequence: CASSLTGLAGGEETQYF. As DNA, the CDR3 is TGTGCCAGCAGCTTAACGGGACTAGCGGGGGGGGAAGAGACCCAGTACTTC. The genes are TRBV7-6 and TRBJ2-5, with 16 bases that match TRBD2. Germline V gene lookup returns CDR1 SGHVS and CDR2 FNYEAQ. The CDR3 is made up of 17 amino acids. The V gene end was trimmed by 2 bases and the J gene end by 3 bases; junction bases not matched to a gene: 3.

This chain links TRBV7-2 with TRBJ2-5; 7 bases agree with TRBD2. V gave up 5 bases and J gave up 4 bases; unmatched junction bases: 7. This CDR3 is 14 amino acids long. Looked up from germline, CDR1 is SGHTA and CDR2 is FQGNSA. The CDR3 here is CASSARPGGETQYF. The CDR3 DNA is TGTGCCAGCAGCGCCCGCCCGGGGGGAGAGACCCAGTACTTC.

The CDR3 DNA is TGTGCCAGCAGCTTGACTAGCGGGTTCTACGAGCAGTACTTC. Its protein product is CASSLTSGFYEQYF. The chain couples TRBV7-9 to TRBJ2-7; TRBD2 aligns across 10 bases. Germline CDR1 SEHNR, CDR2 FQNEAQ (reference sequence). The length of the CDR3 is 14 residues. With V trimmed by 3 bases and J by 3 bases, 2 bases remained unmatched. Complete variable domain (other parts from reference TRBV7-9 and TRBJ2-7): DTGVSQNPRHKITKRGQNVTFRCDPISEHNRLYWYRQTLGQGPEFLTYFQNEAQLEKSRLLSDRFSAERPKGSFSTLEIQRTEQGDSAMYLCASSLTSGFYEQYFGPGTRLTVT.

This chain joins TRBV5-1 and TRBJ1-1, with TRBD1 as a possible D gene (6 bases). In germline, CDR1 is SGHRS, CDR2 YFSETQ. This CDR3 region has 15 residues. V lost 5 bases to trimming and J lost 0 bases, with 14 bases between them. The CDR3 DNA reads TGCGCCAGCAGTAGGGACACCCCTCTGAACACTGAAGCTTTCTTT. Translation: CASSRDTPLNTEAFF.

The chain uses TRBV5-6 and TRBJ2-5, with a weak D call TRBD2 (5 bases). The germline V gene encodes CDR1 SGHDT and CDR2 YYEEEE. The CDR3 is made up of 13 amino acids. Deletions cut 4 bases from V and 6 bases from J, with 13 bases between. The DNA for the CDR3 is TGTGCCAGCAGCCCTACTAGTCGGAAGACCCAGTACTTC. It encodes CASSPTSRKTQYF.

V is TRBV27 and J is TRBJ2-6; 7 nucleotides align to TRBD1. V was pared by 4 bases and J by 0 bases, with 9 bases of the junction left unmatched. This CDR3 region has 18 residues. CDR1 is MNHEY, CDR2 SMNVEV, per germline (reference sequence). The CDR3 DNA is TGTGCCAGCAGTTCTGCAGGGGGATTTACCTCTGGGGCCAACGTCCTGACTTTC. It encodes CASSSAGGFTSGANVLTF.

This clone was counted a few times. The rearrangement links TRBV2 to TRBJ2-4; 7 positions match TRBD2. The CDR3 is made up of 16 amino acids. CDR1 and CDR2 from the germline V gene are SNHLY and FYNNEI. V dropped 0 bases and J dropped 0; count of bases not matched to a gene: 2. CDR3 sequence (DNA): TGTGCCAGCAGTGAAGCTAGCGGGTTAGCCAAAAACATTCAGTACTTC. Its translation: CASSEASGLAKNIQYF.

This chain connects TRBV18 to TRBJ2-5; D not certain. Trimming took off 3 bases at V and 2 bases at J, with 7 bases between the two ends. CDR3 length equals 13 residues. Germline assignment: CDR1 KGHSH and CDR2 LQKENI. The CDR3 protein is CASSPGRQETQYF. The CDR3 region has the DNA TGTGCCAGCTCACCGGGCCGTCAAGAGACCCAGTACTTC.

The chain has TRBV18 and TRBJ2-5, with 8 bases that match TRBD1. The J call may be faulty, since TRBJ2-7 better matches the DNA end. Germline-derived CDR1 and CDR2 are KGHSH and LQKENI. The CDR3 totals 14 residues. The DNA for the CDR3 is TGTGCCAGCTCACCACCGACAGGACAGGGCGAGCAGTACTTC. It translates to CASSPPTGQGEQYF.

J is TRBJ1-1 and V is TRBV10-2; D is unresolved. This CDR3 spans 13 amino acids. Germline values: CDR1 WSHSY, CDR2 SAAADI. V was cut by 6 bases and J by 0 bases, with 8 bases left in between. The CDR3 region has the DNA TGCGCCAGCAGCCAAATCATGAACACTGAAGCTTTCTTT. It yields the protein CASSQIMNTEAFF.

The V gene is TRBV19, the J gene TRBJ1-4; D might be TRBD1 (6 bases). The V gene's germline CDR1 is LNHDA and CDR2 SQIVND (reference sequence). V lost 5 bases to trimming and J lost 7 bases, with 14 bases between them. The CDR3 runs to 14 residues. The DNA of the CDR3 is TGTGCCAGTAGTCCCCAGGGGCGCACTGAAAAACTGTTTTTT. Translation: CASSPQGRTEKLFF.

The DNA of the CDR3 is TGTGCCAGCAGCTTGGTGGGCAGTAATGAAAAACTGTTTTTT. It codes for CASSLVGSNEKLFF. This chain joins TRBV5-4 and TRBJ1-4; D gene uncertain. This CDR3 is built from 14 residues. CDR1 is SGHNT and CDR2 is YYREEE in the germline V gene (reference sequence). V was pared by 0 bases and J by 4 bases, with 7 bases between.

The V and J genes are TRBV7-8 and TRBJ2-1; 11 nucleotides match TRBD1. The V gene end was trimmed by 1 base and the J gene end by 6 bases; junction bases not matched to a gene: 5. This CDR3 contains 16 residues. The germline gives CDR1 SGHVS, CDR2 FQNEAQ. The CDR3, as DNA: TGTGCCAGCAGCTTAGTACCGGGACAGGGGGTCAATGAGCAGTTCTTC. Its translation: CASSLVPGQGVNEQFF.

CDR3 in DNA: TGTGCCAGCAGTTTAACACTTGGGAGTAACTATGGCTACACCTTC. The encoded protein is CASSLTLGSNYGYTF. The genes are TRBV27 and TRBJ1-2; D is undetermined. This CDR3 has 15 amino acids. Germline-derived CDR1 and CDR2 are MNHEY and SMNVEV (reference sequence). Trimming took 2 bases from V and 1 from J, leaving 11 bases between them.

The V call is TRBV9, the J call TRBJ1-6; tentative D call: TRBD1 (5 bases). The V gene's germline CDR1 is SGDLS and CDR2 YYNGEE. Trimming took 4 bases from V and 5 from J, leaving 10 bases between them. This CDR3 comprises 14 residues. The CDR3 nucleotides read TGTGCCAGCAGCTCGCAGGGAGATAATTCACCCCTCCACTTT. It encodes CASSSQGDNSPLHF.

In this sample, this clone turned up a few times. V is TRBV7-6 and J is TRBJ2-3; possibly TRBD2 for D (6 bases). Per germline, CDR1 SGHVS and CDR2 FNYEAQ. This CDR3 region has 16 residues. The germline V and J ends were trimmed by 5 bases and 5 bases, with 20 bases remaining between them. DNA for the CDR3: TGTGCCAGCAGCCCCGCCCCGAACAGGAGGGGAGATACGCAGTATTTT. It translates to CASSPAPNRRGDTQYF.

This clone appeared a few times. The rearrangement uses TRBV7-3 and TRBJ1-1, with unresolved D. The CDR3 runs 13 residues. Between the trimmed V and J ends, which lost 2 bases and 1 base, there was a span of 5 bases. The germline CDR1 and CDR2 sequences are SGHTA and FQGTGA. The CDR3 loop reads CASSLAENTEAFF. The CDR3 DNA follows: TGTGCCAGCAGCTTAGCAGAGAACACTGAAGCTTTCTTT.

This clone came up once. The chain links TRBV10-2 to TRBJ1-2, with a tentative D call TRBD1 (5 bases). Trimming took off 3 bases at V and 2 bases at J, with 7 bases between the two ends. Germline lookup yields CDR1 WSHSY and CDR2 SAAADI. This CDR3 contains 13 residues. For the CDR3, the DNA is TGCGCCAGCAGTGAAAGGGGAAACTATGGCTACACCTTC. It specifies CASSERGNYGYTF.

As concerns this clone: At one boundary the junction diverges from the germline segment, which might be a read error. This sample includes further DNA sequences coding for the same CDR3. The CDR3 nucleotides are TGCGCCATCTCGACAGCTAACACAGATACGCAGTATTTT. Translated, it gives CAISTANTDTQYF. The chain links TRBV28 to TRBJ2-3, with a possible D match to TRBD1 (5 bases). The CDR3 has 13 residues. The germline gives CDR1 MDHEN, CDR2 SYDVKM.

This clone has a single count. V usage is TRBV7-2 and J usage is TRBJ1-2, with TRBD1 matching 7 bases. Germline CDR1 reads SGHTA; CDR2 reads FQGNSA. With V trimmed by 5 bases and J by 3 bases, 9 bases remained unmatched. The CDR3 runs 15 residues. CDR3 coding DNA: TGTGCCAGCAGCGCCTCACAGGGGATCTACTATGGCTACACCTTC. It translates to CASSASQGIYYGYTF.

V is TRBV5-4 and J is TRBJ2-3; 14 bases line up with TRBD2. This CDR3 is built from 17 residues. Germline V lookup: CDR1 SGHNT, CDR2 YYREEE (reference sequence). The trim removed 4 bases at V and 5 bases at J, leaving 9 bases unmatched. The CDR3 nucleotides read TGTGCCAGCAGCCCGGGACTAGCGGGGGCCTTGCTAGATACGCAGTATTTT. Protein sequence: CASSPGLAGALLDTQYF. Drawing the rest from reference TRBV5-4 and TRBJ2-3, the complete variable domain is ETGVTQSPTHLIKTRGQQVTLRCSSQSGHNTVSWYQQALGQGPQFIFQYYREEENGRGNFPPRFSGLQFPNYSSELNVNALELDDSALYLCASSPGLAGALLDTQYFGPGTRLTVL.

The chain is built from TRBV30 and TRBJ2-5; maybe TRBD1 (6 bases). The germline gives CDR1 GTSNPN, CDR2 SVGIG (reference sequence). Between the trimmed V and J ends, which lost 2 bases and 5 bases, there was a span of 15 bases. This CDR3 has 14 amino acids. The CDR3 loop is CAWSTYRDRETQYF. In DNA, the CDR3 is TGTGCCTGGAGTACTTACAGGGATCGGGAGACCCAGTACTTC.

This clone occurred a few times. The gene calls are TRBV9 and TRBJ2-2; TRBD1 might be the D (6 bases). Germline V gene sequence: CDR1 SGDLS, CDR2 YYNGEE. The CDR3 sequence is 15 residues long. V lost 0 bases to trimming and J lost 5 bases, with 11 bases between them. CDR3 loop: CASSVASTGTGELFF. Here the CDR3 DNA reads TGTGCCAGCAGCGTAGCCTCCACAGGGACCGGGGAGCTGTTTTTT.

The DNA for the CDR3 is TGTGCCAGCATGCATCCAGGGGGCGATACGCAGTATTTT. Translating it yields CASMHPGGDTQYF. The chain employs TRBV6-5 and TRBJ2-3, with 8 positions matching TRBD1. Germline CDR1 is MNHEY and CDR2 is SVGAGI. CDR3 length equals 13 residues. With V trimmed by 7 bases and J by 6 bases, 6 bases remained unmatched.

The rearrangement links TRBV5-1 to TRBJ1-1; D may be TRBD1 (6 bases). Trimming took 4 bases from V and 2 from J, leaving 12 bases between them. Germline V gives CDR1 SGHRS, CDR2 YFSETQ. The CDR3 runs 14 residues. DNA of the CDR3: TGCGCCAGCAGCCCCGACAGGACTAACACTGAAGCTTTCTTT. Its protein is CASSPDRTNTEAFF.

This rearrangement joins TRBV20-1 to TRBJ2-5; D remains unclear. Germline CDR1 DFQATT, CDR2 SNEGSKA (reference sequence). Trimming pared 5 bases from V and 4 bases from J, leaving 8 bases between. The CDR3 extends over 11 amino acids. CDR3 nucleotide sequence: TGCAGTGCTCGGACGGGAGAGACCCAGTACTTC. Translated: CSARTGETQYF.

The rearrangement joins TRBV14 to TRBJ1-1; D remains unclear. The V and J ends lost 2 bases and 2 bases respectively, with 6 bases between them. Germline V lookup: CDR1 SGHDN, CDR2 FVKESK. The CDR3 extends over 13 amino acids. In nucleotides, the CDR3 is TGTGCCAGCAGCCAATCGCAAAACACTGAAGCTTTCTTT. Translation: CASSQSQNTEAFF.

The DNA of the CDR3 is TGTGCCAGCAGCCGCGGGGGGGCCGCCGGGGAGCTGTTTTTT. Protein: CASSRGGAAGELFF. The rearrangement uses TRBV11-3 and TRBJ2-2; 9 bases map to TRBD2. Looked up from germline, CDR1 is SGHNT and CDR2 is YENEEA. V lost 5 bases and J lost 6; bases outside the gene matches: 4. The CDR3 is 14 residues long. The full variable domain, completed using reference TRBV11-3 and TRBJ2-2, is EAGVVQSPRYKIIEKKQPVAFWCNPISGHNTLYWYLQNLGQGPELLIRYENEEAVDDSQLPKDRFSAERLKGVDSTLKIQPAELGDSAVYLCASSRGGAAGELFFGEGSRLTVL.

The gene calls are TRBV19 and TRBJ2-1, with D tentatively TRBD1 (6 bases). Germline V gives CDR1 LNHDA, CDR2 SQIVND (reference sequence). The V gene lost 3 bases and the J gene lost 5 bases, with 11 bases spanning the gap. CDR3 length: 14 amino acids. The CDR3 here is CASSMPRQDNEQFF. The CDR3 DNA reads TGTGCCAGTAGTATGCCCAGACAGGACAATGAGCAGTTCTTC.